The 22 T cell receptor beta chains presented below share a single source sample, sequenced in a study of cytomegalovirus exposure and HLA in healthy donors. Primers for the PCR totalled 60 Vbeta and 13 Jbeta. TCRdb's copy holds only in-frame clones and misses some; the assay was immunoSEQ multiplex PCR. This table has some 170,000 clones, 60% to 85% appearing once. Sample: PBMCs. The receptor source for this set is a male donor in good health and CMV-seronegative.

The CDR3, as DNA: TGCGCCAGCAGCTCGAAGTACGGGATAGGCGGCTACACCTTC. Its translation is CASSSKYGIGGYTF. This rearrangement joins TRBV5-1 to TRBJ1-2; no definite D call. This CDR3 is built from 14 residues. The germline V gene encodes CDR1 SGHRS and CDR2 YFSETQ. The ends were cut back, 3 bases at V and 8 bases at J, with 17 bases in the middle.

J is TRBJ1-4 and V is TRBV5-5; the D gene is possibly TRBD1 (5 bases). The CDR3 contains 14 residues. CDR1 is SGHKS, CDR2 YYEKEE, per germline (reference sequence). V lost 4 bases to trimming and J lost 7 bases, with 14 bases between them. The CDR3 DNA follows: TGTGCCAGCAGCCTGGACATCAATGGTGAAAAACTGTTTTTT. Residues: CASSLDINGEKLFF. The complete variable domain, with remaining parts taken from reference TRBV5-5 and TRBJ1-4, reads DAGVTQSPTHLIKTRGQQVTLRCSPISGHKSVSWYQQVLGQGPQFIFQYYEKEERGRGNFPDRFSARQFPNYSSELNVNALLLGDSALYLCASSLDINGEKLFFGSGTQLSVL.

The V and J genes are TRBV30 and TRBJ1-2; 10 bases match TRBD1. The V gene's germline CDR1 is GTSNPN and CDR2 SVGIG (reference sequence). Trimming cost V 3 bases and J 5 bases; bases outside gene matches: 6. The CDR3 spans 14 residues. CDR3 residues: CAWRNRDRGYGYTF. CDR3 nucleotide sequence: TGTGCCTGGAGAAACCGGGACAGGGGATATGGCTACACCTTC.

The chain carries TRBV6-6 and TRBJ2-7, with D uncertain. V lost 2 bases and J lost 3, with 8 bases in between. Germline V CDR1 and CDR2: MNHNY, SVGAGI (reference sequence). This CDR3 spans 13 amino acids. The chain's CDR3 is CASSYPLSYEQYF. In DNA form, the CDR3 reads TGTGCCAGCAGTTACCCCCTAAGCTACGAGCAGTACTTC.

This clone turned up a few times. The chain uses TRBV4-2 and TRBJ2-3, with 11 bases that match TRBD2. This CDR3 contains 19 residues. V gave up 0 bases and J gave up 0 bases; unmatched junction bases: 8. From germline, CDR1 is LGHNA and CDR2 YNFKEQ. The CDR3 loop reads CASSQDRNSGGGSTDTQYF. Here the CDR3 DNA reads TGTGCCAGCAGCCAAGATCGAAATAGCGGGGGGGGAAGCACAGATACGCAGTATTTT.

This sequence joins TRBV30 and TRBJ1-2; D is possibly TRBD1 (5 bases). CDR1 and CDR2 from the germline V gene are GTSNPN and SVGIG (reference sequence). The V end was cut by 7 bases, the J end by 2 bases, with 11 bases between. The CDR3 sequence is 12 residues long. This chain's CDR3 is CASDGQNYGYTF. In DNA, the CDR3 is TGTGCCTCAGACGGACAAAACTATGGCTACACCTTC.

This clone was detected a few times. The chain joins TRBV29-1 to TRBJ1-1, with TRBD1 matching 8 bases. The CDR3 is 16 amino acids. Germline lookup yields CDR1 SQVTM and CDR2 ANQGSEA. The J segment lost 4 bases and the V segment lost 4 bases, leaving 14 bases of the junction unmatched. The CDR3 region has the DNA TGCAGCGTTGGGCGGAGGACAGGGAGGGACGTCACTGAAGCTTTCTTT. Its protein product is CSVGRRTGRDVTEAFF.

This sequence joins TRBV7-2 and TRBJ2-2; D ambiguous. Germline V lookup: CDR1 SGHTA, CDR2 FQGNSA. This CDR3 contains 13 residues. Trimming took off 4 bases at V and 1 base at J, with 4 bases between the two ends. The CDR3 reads CASSSRNTGELFF. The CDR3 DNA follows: TGTGCCAGCAGCTCCAGGAACACCGGGGAGCTGTTTTTT.

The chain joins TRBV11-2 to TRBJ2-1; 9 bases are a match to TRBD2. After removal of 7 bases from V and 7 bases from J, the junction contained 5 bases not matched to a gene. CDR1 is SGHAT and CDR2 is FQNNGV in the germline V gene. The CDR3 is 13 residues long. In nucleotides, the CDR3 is TGTGCCAGCACGGCTAGCGGGAATAATGAGCAGTTCTTC. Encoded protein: CASTASGNNEQFF.

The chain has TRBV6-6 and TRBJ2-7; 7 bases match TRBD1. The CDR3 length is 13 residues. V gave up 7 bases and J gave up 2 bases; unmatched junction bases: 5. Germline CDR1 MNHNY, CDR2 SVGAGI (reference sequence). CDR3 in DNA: TGTGCCAGCATAAGGGACAGAGCCTACGAGCAGTACTTC. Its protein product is CASIRDRAYEQYF.

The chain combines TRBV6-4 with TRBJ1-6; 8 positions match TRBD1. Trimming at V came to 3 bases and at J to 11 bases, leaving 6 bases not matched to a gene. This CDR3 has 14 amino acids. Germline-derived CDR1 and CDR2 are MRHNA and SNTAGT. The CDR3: CASSEGTGRAPLHF. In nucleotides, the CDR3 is TGTGCCAGCAGTGAGGGGACAGGAAGAGCACCCCTCCACTTT.

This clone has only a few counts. The CDR3 loop reads CASSLGDRAYNEQFF. In DNA form, the CDR3 reads TGTGCCAGCAGCTTGGGGGACAGGGCCTACAATGAGCAGTTCTTC. The V call is TRBV5-6, the J call TRBJ2-1, with 9 bases matching TRBD1. The ends lost 0 bases at V and 2 bases at J; junction bases unmatched: 0. This CDR3 comprises 15 residues. In germline, CDR1 is SGHDT, CDR2 YYEEEE. Full variable domain (outside the CDR3, taken from reference TRBV5-6 and TRBJ2-1): DAGVTQSPTHLIKTRGQQVTLRCSPKSGHDTVSWYQQALGQGPQFIFQYYEEEERQRGNFPDRFSGHQFPNYSSELNVNALLLGDSALYLCASSLGDRAYNEQFFGPGTRLTVL.

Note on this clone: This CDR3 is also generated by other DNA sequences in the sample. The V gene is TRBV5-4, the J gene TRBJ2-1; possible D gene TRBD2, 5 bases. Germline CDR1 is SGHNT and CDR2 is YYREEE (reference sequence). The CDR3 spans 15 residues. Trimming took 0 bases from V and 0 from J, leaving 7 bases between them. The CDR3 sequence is CASSLVGSSYNEQFF. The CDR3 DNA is TGTGCCAGCAGCTTGGTTGGGAGCTCCTACAATGAGCAGTTCTTC. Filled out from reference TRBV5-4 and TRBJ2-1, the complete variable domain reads ETGVTQSPTHLIKTRGQQVTLRCSSQSGHNTVSWYQQALGQGPQFIFQYYREEENGRGNFPPRFSGLQFPNYSSELNVNALELDDSALYLCASSLVGSSYNEQFFGPGTRLTVL.

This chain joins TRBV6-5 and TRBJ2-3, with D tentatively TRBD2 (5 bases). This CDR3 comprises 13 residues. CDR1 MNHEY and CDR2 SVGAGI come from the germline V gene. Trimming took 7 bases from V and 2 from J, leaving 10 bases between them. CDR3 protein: CASTDSSTDTQYF. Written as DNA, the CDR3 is TGTGCCAGCACGGACTCTTCCACAGATACGCAGTATTTT.

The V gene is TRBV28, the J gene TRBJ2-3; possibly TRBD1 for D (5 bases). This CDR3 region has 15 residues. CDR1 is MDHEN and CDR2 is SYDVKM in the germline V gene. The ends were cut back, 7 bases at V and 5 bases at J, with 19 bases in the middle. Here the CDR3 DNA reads TGTGCCAGCATTAATCCAGGACATTTGGGAGATACGCAGTATTTT. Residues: CASINPGHLGDTQYF.

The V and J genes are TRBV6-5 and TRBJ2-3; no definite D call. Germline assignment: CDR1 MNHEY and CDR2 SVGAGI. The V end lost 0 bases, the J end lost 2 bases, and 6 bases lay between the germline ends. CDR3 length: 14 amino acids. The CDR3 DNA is TGTGCCAGCAGTTACTCCAGGCCCACAGATACGCAGTATTTT. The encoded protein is CASSYSRPTDTQYF.

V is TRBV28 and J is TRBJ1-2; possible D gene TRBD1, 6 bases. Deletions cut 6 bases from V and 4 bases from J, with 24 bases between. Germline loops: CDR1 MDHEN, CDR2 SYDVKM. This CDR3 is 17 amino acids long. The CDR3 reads CASSWDPGGDPSYGYTF. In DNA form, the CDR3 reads TGTGCCAGCAGCTGGGACCCGGGGGGCGACCCCTCCTATGGCTACACCTTC.

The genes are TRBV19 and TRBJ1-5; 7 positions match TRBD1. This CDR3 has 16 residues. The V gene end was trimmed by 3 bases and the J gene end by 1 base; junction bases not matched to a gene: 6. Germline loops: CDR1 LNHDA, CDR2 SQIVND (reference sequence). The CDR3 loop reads CASSIEGAPSNQPQHF. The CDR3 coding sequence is TGTGCCAGTAGTATCGAGGGGGCTCCAAGCAATCAGCCCCAGCATTTT.

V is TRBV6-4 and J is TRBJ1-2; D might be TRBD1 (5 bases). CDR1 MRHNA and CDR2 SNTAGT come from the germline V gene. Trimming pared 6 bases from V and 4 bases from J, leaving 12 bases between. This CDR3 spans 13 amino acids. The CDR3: CASSGTGGYGYTF. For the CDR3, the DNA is TGTGCCAGCAGCGGGACCGGGGGCTATGGCTACACCTTC.

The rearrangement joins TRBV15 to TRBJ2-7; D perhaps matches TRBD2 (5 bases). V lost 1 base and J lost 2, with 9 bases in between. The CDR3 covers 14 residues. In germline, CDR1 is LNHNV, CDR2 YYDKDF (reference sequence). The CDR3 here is CATSRVSGPYEQYF. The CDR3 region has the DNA TGTGCCACCAGCAGAGTCAGCGGACCCTACGAGCAGTACTTC. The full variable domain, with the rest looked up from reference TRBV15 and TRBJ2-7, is DAMVIQNPRYQVTQFGKPVTLSCSQTLNHNVMYWYQQKSSQAPKLLFHYYDKDFNNEADTPDNFQSRRPNTSFCFLDIRSPGLGDTAMYLCATSRVSGPYEQYFGPGTRLTVT.

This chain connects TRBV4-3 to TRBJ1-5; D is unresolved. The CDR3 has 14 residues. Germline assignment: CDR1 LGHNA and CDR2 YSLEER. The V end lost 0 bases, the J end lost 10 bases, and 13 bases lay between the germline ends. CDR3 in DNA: TGCGCCAGCAGCCAAGATCCCAACGAGACACCCCAGCATTTT. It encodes CASSQDPNETPQHF.

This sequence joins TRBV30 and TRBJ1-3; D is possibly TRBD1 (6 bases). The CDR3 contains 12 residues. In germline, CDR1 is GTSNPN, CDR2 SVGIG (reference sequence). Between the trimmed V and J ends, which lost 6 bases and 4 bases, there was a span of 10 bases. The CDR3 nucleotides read TGTGCCTGCAGGGGAAGCGGAAACACCATATATTTT. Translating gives CACRGSGNTIYF.